This TCR beta chain was obtained from a study of OX40 agonist ivuxolimab in advanced cancers. Study-wide background: At around 83% male, the cohort had a mean age of approximately 64 years, ranging from about 20 to 79. Study-wide results and caveats: Expanded peripheral T-cell antigen specificity went undetermined.

Comments on this clone: Its antigen is unidentified.

The germline V gene encodes CDR1 MDHEN and CDR2 SYDVKM. This CDR3 comprises 16 residues. Trimming removed 7 bases at V and 4 bases at J, with 20 bases between. The table came from immunoSEQ multiplex PCR; TCRdb's copy has only in-frame clones and leaves some out. Altogether around 26,000 clones are present, roughly 90% being singletons, with the ten largest covering just under 20%. This sequence joins TRBV28 and TRBJ1-3, with D tentatively TRBD1 (5 bases). This sequence originates from an adult with an advanced solid tumor such as melanoma, head and neck, liver or kidney cancer. The input for sequencing was CD4+ or CD8+ T cells sorted from blood, taken in a trial of the OX40 agonist ivuxolimab. CDR3 nucleotides: TGTGCCAGCATCACCCCCTTCGACCGGGGGGGAAACACCATATATTTT. As protein: CASITPFDRGGNTIYF.